Listed below are T cell receptor beta chains from one sample, sequenced in a study of beta chain features in type 1 diabetes. Assay: immunoSEQ multiplex PCR; the TCRdb copy retains only in-frame clones and omits some. The sample lists under 300,000 clones; approximately 15% were seen once. The sample taken for sequencing was naive CD4+ T cells from blood. The receptors stem from a man aged 25 to 40 with type 1 diabetes. CDR3s include the opening cysteine and the closing phenylalanine or tryptophan. Fields, in order: V gene, clone size, D gene, J gene, CDR3 DNA, CDR3 protein. D genes are given only for firm matches. Rows give clone size only sometimes, using once, few, many, or a class for an expanded clone.

>TRBV27|NA|NA|TRBJ2-5
TGTGCCAGCAGTTCCCCGACAGACTACCAAGAGACCCAGTACTTC
CASSSPTDYQETQYF
>TRBV7-9|NA|TRBD1|TRBJ1-5
TGTGCCAGCAGCCTGACAGGGGTTCAGCCCCAGCATTTT
CASSLTGVQPQHF
>TRBV2|few|NA|TRBJ2-2
TGTGCCAGCAGTCGGTCAGGGGCGAGGACCGGGGAGCTGTTTTTT
CASSRSGARTGELFF
>TRBV11-2|NA|TRBD1|TRBJ2-7
TGTGCCAGCAGCGTCCAACCCGGGACAGTCTACGAGCAGTACTTC
CASSVQPGTVYEQYF
>TRBV6-4|NA|TRBD2|TRBJ2-3
TGTGCCAGCAGCCCAGTAGCGGGGGCCTCCACAGATACGCAGTATTTT
CASSPVAGASTDTQYF
>TRBV7-9|NA|TRBD2|TRBJ2-1
TGTGCCAGCAGCTTATGGGGCGGGAGGGCCGGCAATGAGCAGTTCTTC
CASSLWGGRAGNEQFF
>TRBV7-2|NA|NA|TRBJ2-5
TGTGCCAGCAGCCGGACAGTAACGCAAGAGACCCAGTACTTC
CASSRTVTQETQYF
>TRBV5-4|few|NA|TRBJ1-2
TGTGCCAGCAGACTTGCGGGTGACGGCTACACCTTC
CASRLAGDGYTF
>TRBV2|few|TRBD2|TRBJ2-5
TGTGCCAGCAGTGAATCTAGCGGGAGAGTGGTGGAGACCCAGTACTTC
CASSESSGRVVETQYF
>TRBV29-1|NA|TRBD1|TRBJ2-1
TGCAGCGTTACAGGGGACTACAATGAGCAGTTCTTC
CSVTGDYNEQFF
>TRBV4-2|NA|NA|TRBJ1-3
TGTGCCAGCAGCCAAAAACGGGACACGATTGTCTCTGGAAACACCATATATTTT
CASSQKRDTIVSGNTIYF
>TRBV9|few|TRBD1|TRBJ2-1
TGTGCCAGCAGCGAGGGGACAGGGGGCATCTACAATGAGCAGTTCTTC
CASSEGTGGIYNEQFF
>TRBV9|few|NA|TRBJ2-6
TGTGCCAGCAGCGTAGTCCCTCCCAGCTCTGGGGCCAACGTCCTGACTTTC
CASSVVPPSSGANVLTF
>TRBV18|few|NA|TRBJ1-1
TGTGCCAGCTCACCATCAGGGAACACTGAAGCTTTCTTT
CASSPSGNTEAFF
>TRBV19|NA|NA|TRBJ1-2
TGTGCCAGTAGTATCGACGGAGCTTTGTGGGGCTACACCTTC
CASSIDGALWGYTF
>TRBV7-8|few|NA|TRBJ2-5
TGTGCCAGCAGCTTGGGCAGGGTATACGAGACCCAGTACTTC
CASSLGRVYETQYF
>TRBV5-1|NA|TRBD1|TRBJ2-7
TGCGCCAGCAGCAACGGACAGGTTTTCCCCTACGAGCAGTACTTC
CASSNGQVFPYEQYF
>TRBV29-1|NA|TRBD1|TRBJ2-7
TGCAGCGTGCGGACAGGGTACTACGAGCAGTACTTC
CSVRTGYYEQYF
>TRBV14|few|NA|TRBJ2-6
TGTGCCAGCAGCCCACAAGGACTGAGCTCTGGGGCCAACGTCCTGACTTTC
CASSPQGLSSGANVLTF
>TRBV5-1|few|TRBD1|TRBJ2-1
TGCGCCAGCAGCAAGGGACAGGGTGGCAATGAGCAGTTCTTC
CASSKGQGGNEQFF
>TRBV18|NA|NA|TRBJ1-3
TGTGCCAGCTCACCACCCGTCCGGGCTGGAAACACCATATATTTT
CASSPPVRAGNTIYF
>TRBV7-2|few|NA|TRBJ2-7
TGTGCCAGCAGCCCCCAGGGGCACTTGGGCGAGCAGTACTTC
CASSPQGHLGEQYF
>TRBV28|NA|NA|TRBJ1-1
TGTGCCAGCAGTTTCCCCCCGCCTACAGACACTGAAGCTTTCTTT
CASSFPPPTDTEAFF
>TRBV5-1|once|TRBD2|TRBJ2-7
TGCGCCAGCAGCTTGGTGACTAGCGCTGACTCCTACGAGCAGTACTTC
CASSLVTSADSYEQYF
>TRBV9|few|TRBD1|TRBJ2-2
TGTGCCAGCAGCACCCGGACAGGCAAGAACACCGGGGAGCTGTTTTTT
CASSTRTGKNTGELFF
>TRBV15|NA|NA|TRBJ2-1
TGTGCCACCAGCAGAGATACGGGGTTCGATGAGCAGTTCTTC
CATSRDTGFDEQFF
>TRBV7-2|NA|NA|TRBJ1-2
TGTGCCAGCACCCAATCCGCCCTGACAGTTAACTATGGCTACACCTTC
CASTQSALTVNYGYTF
>TRBV10-3|few|NA|TRBJ2-1
TGTGCCATCTCCCGACTGGAACTACAGGAGGGGTACAATGAGCAGTTCTTC
CAISRLELQEGYNEQFF
>TRBV6-6|NA|NA|TRBJ1-5
TGTGCCTCCGGGGAAGGGGCGGGGCAGCCCCAGCATTTT
CASGEGAGQPQHF
>TRBV6-1|NA|NA|TRBJ2-1
TGTGCCAGCAGTGAAGTGGGCAGAGATGAGCAGTTCTTC
CASSEVGRDEQFF
>TRBV12-5|once|TRBD1|TRBJ1-2
TGTGCTAGTGGTTTCGGGACAGGGCTCTATGGCTACACCTTC
CASGFGTGLYGYTF
>TRBV7-9|few|TRBD2|TRBJ2-3
TGTGCCAGCGATTCTCGTCAAAGCGGGAGTCGGTCAGATACGCAGTATTTT
CASDSRQSGSRSDTQYF
>TRBV10-3|few|NA|TRBJ2-6
TGTGCCATCAGTGAGACAGGGAACCCAAGCTCTGGGGCCAACGTCCTGACTTTC
CAISETGNPSSGANVLTF
>TRBV6-6|NA|TRBD1|TRBJ1-6
TGTGCCAGCAGCCTTGGACAGGGGGATAATTCACCCCTCCACTTT
CASSLGQGDNSPLHF
>TRBV19|NA|NA|TRBJ1-4
TGTGCCAGTATTTCAGGGGTTTTGGGTGAAAAACTGTTTTTT
CASISGVLGEKLFF
>TRBV5-1|few|NA|TRBJ2-3
TGCGCCAGCAGCCAGGGACAAGCCCCAGATACGCAGTATTTT
CASSQGQAPDTQYF
>TRBV28|few|NA|TRBJ2-2
TGTGCCAGCAGTCCCGGGATCGCCACCGGGGAGCTGTTTTTT
CASSPGIATGELFF
>TRBV11-2|NA|TRBD2|TRBJ2-1
TGTGCCAGCAGCTCAACTAGCGGGAGGGCCTTTGAGCAGTTCTTC
CASSSTSGRAFEQFF
>TRBV11-2|NA|NA|TRBJ1-2
TGTGCCAGCAGCCCCTTCGGGTCGGGTGGCTACACCTTC
CASSPFGSGGYTF
>TRBV19|NA|TRBD1|TRBJ1-5
TGTGCCAGTAGTATCGGGACAGGGGGAAATCAGCCCCAGCATTTT
CASSIGTGGNQPQHF
>TRBV7-9|NA|NA|TRBJ2-7
TGTGCCAGCAGCTTAGTACTGCGCGGGCTTAGCTCCTACGAGCAGTACTTC
CASSLVLRGLSSYEQYF
>TRBV29-1|few|NA|TRBJ1-2
TGCAGCGCGACGGGGTCTAACTATGGCTACACCTTC
CSATGSNYGYTF
>TRBV11-2|NA|NA|TRBJ1-2
TGTGCCAGCACCCACAACAGACACTATGGCTACACCTTC
CASTHNRHYGYTF
>TRBV7-2|few|NA|TRBJ1-1
TGTGCCAGCAGCTTAGGCGGTGAAGCTTTCTTT
CASSLGGEAFF
>TRBV6-1|NA|TRBD1|TRBJ2-2
TGTGCCAGCAGGGTGGACAGGGGGCGTACCGGGGAGCTGTTTTTT
CASRVDRGRTGELFF
>TRBV9|NA|TRBD1|TRBJ2-5
TGTGCCAGCAGCGAGGGACAGGGGCAAGAGACCCAGTACTTC
CASSEGQGQETQYF
>TRBV7-9|NA|NA|TRBJ2-7
TGTGCCAGCAGCCCCCCCCCAGGGGCCGATGGGGAGCAGTACTTC
CASSPPPGADGEQYF
>TRBV6-6|NA|NA|TRBJ2-6
TGTGCCAGCATATCCTCTGGGGCCAACGTCCTGACTTTC
CASISSGANVLTF
>TRBV5-1|NA|TRBD2|TRBJ2-1
TGCGCCAGCAGCCGTGGGGCCGGGACTAGCGGCTACAATGAGCAGTTCTTC
CASSRGAGTSGYNEQFF
>TRBV29-1|few|NA|TRBJ1-4
TGCAGCGTTCGACTCTACAATGAAAAACTGTTTTTT
CSVRLYNEKLFF
>TRBV10-3|few|NA|TRBJ1-1
TGTGCCGCCCGCCTAGGACAGCCGAACACTGAAGCTTTCTTT
CAARLGQPNTEAFF
>TRBV5-1|few|TRBD1|TRBJ1-1
TGCGCCAGCAGCGTGGGACAGGGGGGGAACACTGAAGCTTTCTTT
CASSVGQGGNTEAFF